These T cell receptor beta chains were read from a single sample in a study of blood T cell repertoires in COVID-19. The data were produced by immunoSEQ multiplex PCR, yet TCRdb's version contains in-frame clones alone and is incomplete. The sample comprises over 110,000 clones, around 88% of which are singletons, and roughly 30% rests with the top ten. The sequenced material came from peripheral blood. Every receptor here comes from a human donor in a cohort sampled during active COVID-19. CDR3s include the opening cysteine and the closing phenylalanine or tryptophan. A D gene is named only where the DNA matches it firmly. Part of the rows lack a size; the others show once, few, many or a class for expanded clones.

size	V	J	D	CDR3	DNA
.	TRBV27	TRBJ1-2	TRBD1	CASSLSTGNGYTF	TGTGCCAGCAGTCTCTCGACAGGGAATGGCTACACCTTC
.	TRBV7-7	TRBJ2-3	TRBD2	CASSLGAGGSDTQYF	TGTGCCAGCAGCTTAGGGGCGGGGGGGTCAGATACGCAGTATTTT
.	TRBV19	TRBJ1-5	.	CASSIIGRDQPQHF	TGTGCCAGTAGTATTATAGGGAGAGACCAGCCCCAGCATTTT
.	TRBV14	TRBJ1-2	TRBD1	CASSQLRTGEDYGYTF	TGTGCCAGCAGCCAACTACGGACAGGGGAGGACTATGGCTACACCTTC
.	TRBV4-1	TRBJ2-1	.	CASSPDSARPNEQFF	TGCGCCAGCAGCCCGGACTCCGCACGTCCGAATGAGCAGTTCTTC
.	TRBV18	TRBJ2-6	.	CASTPGGANVLTF	TGTGCCAGCACACCCGGTGGGGCCAACGTCCTGACTTTC
.	TRBV7-9	TRBJ1-2	.	CASSLSGQFNYGYTF	TGTGCCAGCAGCTTATCAGGACAGTTTAACTATGGCTACACCTTC
.	TRBV5-1	TRBJ2-1	TRBD2	CASRSGLAGAQGGNEQFF	TGCGCCAGCAGATCGGGACTAGCGGGGGCCCAAGGGGGGAATGAGCAGTTCTTC
.	TRBV2	TRBJ2-1	TRBD1	CASTPGQGYNEQFF	TGTGCCAGCACTCCGGGACAGGGGTACAATGAGCAGTTCTTC
.	TRBV7-2	TRBJ2-5	TRBD1	CASSFRRTGLQETQYF	TGTGCCAGCAGCTTTAGAAGGACAGGTCTTCAAGAGACCCAGTACTTC
once	TRBV5-4	TRBJ2-5	TRBD1	CASSQTGGAAETQYF	TGTGCCAGCAGCCAGACAGGGGGCGCAGCCGAGACCCAGTACTTC
.	TRBV19	TRBJ2-7	TRBD2	CASSIGPSGGAEQYF	TGTGCCAGTAGTATAGGGCCTAGCGGGGGCGCCGAGCAGTACTTC
.	TRBV7-3	TRBJ2-2	TRBD2	CASSLVPSSGGPGTGELFF	TGTGCCAGCAGCTTAGTACCATCTAGCGGGGGCCCGGGGACCGGGGAGCTGTTTTTT
.	TRBV9	TRBJ2-4	.	CASSVDRDSLAKNIQYF	TGTGCCAGCAGCGTAGATCGCGACAGCCTAGCCAAAAACATTCAGTACTTC
.	TRBV3-1/TRBV3-2	TRBJ1-6	.	CASSQVSWSSYNSPLHF	TGTGCCAGCAGCCAAGTGAGTTGGAGCTCCTATAATTCACCCCTCCACTTT